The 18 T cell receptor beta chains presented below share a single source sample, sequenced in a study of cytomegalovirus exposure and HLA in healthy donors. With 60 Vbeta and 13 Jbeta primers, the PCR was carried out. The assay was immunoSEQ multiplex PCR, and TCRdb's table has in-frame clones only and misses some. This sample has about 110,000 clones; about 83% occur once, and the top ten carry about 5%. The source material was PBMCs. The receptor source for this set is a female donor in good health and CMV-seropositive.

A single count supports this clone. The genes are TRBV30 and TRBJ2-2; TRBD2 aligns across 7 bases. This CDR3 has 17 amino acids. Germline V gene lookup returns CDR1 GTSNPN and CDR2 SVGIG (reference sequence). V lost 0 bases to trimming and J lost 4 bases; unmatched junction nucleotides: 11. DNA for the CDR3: TGTGCCTGGAGTGTACCCCCGGGAGGAGGTGTCACCGGGGAGCTGTTTTTT. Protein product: CAWSVPPGGGVTGELFF.

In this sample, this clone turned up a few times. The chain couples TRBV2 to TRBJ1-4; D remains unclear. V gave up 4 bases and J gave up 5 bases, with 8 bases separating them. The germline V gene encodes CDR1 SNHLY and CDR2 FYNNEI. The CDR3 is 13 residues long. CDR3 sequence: CASSVRLNEKLFF. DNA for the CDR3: TGTGCCAGCAGTGTGAGGTTAAATGAAAAACTGTTTTTT.

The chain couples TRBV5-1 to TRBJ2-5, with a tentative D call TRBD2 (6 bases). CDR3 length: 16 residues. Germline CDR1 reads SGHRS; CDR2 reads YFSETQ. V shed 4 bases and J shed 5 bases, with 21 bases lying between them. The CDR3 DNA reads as TGCGCCAGCAGCCCCCGATATGGGAGGACACCTGAGACCCAGTACTTC. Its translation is CASSPRYGRTPETQYF.

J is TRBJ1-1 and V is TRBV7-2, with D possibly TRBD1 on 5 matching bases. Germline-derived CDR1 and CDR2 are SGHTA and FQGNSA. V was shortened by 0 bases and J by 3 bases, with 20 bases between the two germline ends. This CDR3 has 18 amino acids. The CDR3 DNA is TGTGCCAGCAGCTTAGCGCTTACGGTTTCAGGGCGAGACACTGAAGCTTTCTTT. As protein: CASSLALTVSGRDTEAFF.

CDR3 in amino acids: CSVESGPLGIEQYF. DNA of the CDR3: TGCAGCGTTGAGTCAGGGCCCTTGGGAATCGAGCAGTACTTC. The rearrangement uses TRBV29-1 and TRBJ2-7; TRBD1 is a possible D gene (5 bases). The germline V and J ends were trimmed by 3 bases and 6 bases, with 18 bases remaining between them. CDR3 length equals 14 residues. Germline CDR1 is SQVTM and CDR2 is ANQGSEA.

The CDR3 coding sequence is TGCGCCAGCAGTTCCAGGGGGTCTGCGGGGGGGAAGAGAGATACGCAGTATTTT. Protein: CASSSRGSAGGKRDTQYF. The chain links TRBV4-1 to TRBJ2-3; TRBD2 agrees at 9 bases. The germline V gene encodes CDR1 MGHRA and CDR2 YSYEKL. V gave up 6 bases and J gave up 5 bases; unmatched junction bases: 18. This CDR3 spans 18 amino acids.

CDR3 protein: CASSPWTSGTTDTQYF. The DNA of the CDR3 is TGTGCCAGTAGTCCGTGGACTAGCGGAACAACAGATACGCAGTATTTT. The chain links TRBV19 to TRBJ2-3; TRBD2 matches 10 bases. CDR1 is LNHDA and CDR2 is SQIVND in the germline V gene (reference sequence). The CDR3 sequence is 16 residues long. J was trimmed by 3 bases and V by 5 bases; bases with no gene match: 8.

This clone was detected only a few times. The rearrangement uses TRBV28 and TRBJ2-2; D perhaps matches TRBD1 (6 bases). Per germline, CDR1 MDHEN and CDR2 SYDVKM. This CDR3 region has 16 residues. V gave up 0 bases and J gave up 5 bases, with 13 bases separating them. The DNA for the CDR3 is TGTGCCAGCAGTTTATGGACAGGCAAAAGGACCGGGGAGCTGTTTTTT. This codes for CASSLWTGKRTGELFF. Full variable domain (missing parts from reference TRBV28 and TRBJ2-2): DVKVTQSSRYLVKRTGEKVFLECVQDMDHENMFWYRQDPGLGLRLIYFSYDVKMKEKGDIPEGYSVSREKKERFSLILESASTNQTSMYLCASSLWTGKRTGELFFGEGSRLTVL.

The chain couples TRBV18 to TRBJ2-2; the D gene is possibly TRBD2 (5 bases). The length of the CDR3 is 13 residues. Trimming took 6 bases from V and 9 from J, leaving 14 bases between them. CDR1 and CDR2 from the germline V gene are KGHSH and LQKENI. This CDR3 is CASSPLRGRELFF. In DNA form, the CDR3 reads TGTGCCAGCTCCCCCCTTCGCGGGCGGGAGCTGTTTTTT.

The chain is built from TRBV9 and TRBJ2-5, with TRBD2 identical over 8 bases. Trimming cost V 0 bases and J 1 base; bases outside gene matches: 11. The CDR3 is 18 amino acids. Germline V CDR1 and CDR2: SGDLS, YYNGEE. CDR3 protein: CASSVAQGRRGVQETQYF. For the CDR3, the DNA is TGTGCCAGCAGCGTAGCGCAGGGGCGGCGGGGGGTCCAAGAGACCCAGTACTTC.

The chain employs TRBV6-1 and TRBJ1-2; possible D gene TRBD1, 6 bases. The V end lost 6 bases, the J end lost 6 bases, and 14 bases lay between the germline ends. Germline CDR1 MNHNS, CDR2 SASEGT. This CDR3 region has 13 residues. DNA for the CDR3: TGTGCCAGCAGCTACAGGGCAGACCATGGCTACACCTTC. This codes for CASSYRADHGYTF.

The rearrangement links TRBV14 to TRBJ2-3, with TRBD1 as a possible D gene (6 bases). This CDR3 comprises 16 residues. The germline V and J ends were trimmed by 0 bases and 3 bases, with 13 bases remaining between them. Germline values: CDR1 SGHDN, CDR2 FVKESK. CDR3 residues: CASSQDWGRLTDTQYF. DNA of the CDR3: TGTGCCAGCAGCCAAGATTGGGGGCGTTTGACAGATACGCAGTATTTT.

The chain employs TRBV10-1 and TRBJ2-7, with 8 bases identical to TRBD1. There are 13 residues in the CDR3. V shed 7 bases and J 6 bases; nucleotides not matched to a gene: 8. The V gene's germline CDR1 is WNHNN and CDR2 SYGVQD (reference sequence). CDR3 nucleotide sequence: TGCGCCAGCACACCGGGACAGGAGGGCGAGCAGTACTTC. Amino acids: CASTPGQEGEQYF.

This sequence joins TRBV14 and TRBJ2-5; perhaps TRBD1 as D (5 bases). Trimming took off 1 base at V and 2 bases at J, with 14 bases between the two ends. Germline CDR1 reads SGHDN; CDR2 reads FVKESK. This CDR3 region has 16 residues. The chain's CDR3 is CASSQGSGQSQETQYF. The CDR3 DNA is TGTGCCAGCAGCCAAGGTTCAGGGCAAAGTCAAGAGACCCAGTACTTC.

DNA of the CDR3: TGTGCCAGCAGTTGGAGGCGGACCCCTTGGGCTTTCTTT. This translates into CASSWRRTPWAFF. The rearrangement joins TRBV28 to TRBJ1-1; D unresolved. V was cut by 4 bases and J by 11 bases, with 17 bases left in between. This CDR3 has 13 residues. Germline values: CDR1 MDHEN, CDR2 SYDVKM.

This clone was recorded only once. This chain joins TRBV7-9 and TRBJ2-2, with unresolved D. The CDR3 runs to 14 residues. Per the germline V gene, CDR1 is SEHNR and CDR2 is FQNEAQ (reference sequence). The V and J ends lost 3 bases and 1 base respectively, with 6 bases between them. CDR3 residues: CASSFQMNTGELFF. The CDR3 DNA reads TGTGCCAGCAGCTTCCAGATGAACACCGGGGAGCTGTTTTTT.

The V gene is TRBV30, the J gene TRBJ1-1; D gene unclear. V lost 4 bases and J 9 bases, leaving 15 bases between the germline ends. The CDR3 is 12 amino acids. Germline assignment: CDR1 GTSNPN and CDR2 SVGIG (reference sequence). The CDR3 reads CAWTKLGRKAFF. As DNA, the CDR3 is TGTGCCTGGACTAAACTAGGGAGGAAAGCTTTCTTT.

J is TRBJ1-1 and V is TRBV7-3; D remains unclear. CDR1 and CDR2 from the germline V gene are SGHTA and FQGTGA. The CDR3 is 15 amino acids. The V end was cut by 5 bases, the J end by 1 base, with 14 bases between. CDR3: CASSQGPRENTEAFF. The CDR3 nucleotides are TGTGCCAGCAGCCAAGGGCCGCGGGAGAACACTGAAGCTTTCTTT.